The 9 T cell receptor beta chains in this list originate from one sample, sequenced in a study of cytomegalovirus exposure and HLA in healthy donors. The primer mix had 60 Vbeta and 13 Jbeta primers. Data came from immunoSEQ multiplex PCR; TCRdb stores just in-frame clones and leaves some out. Of approximately 120,000 clones listed, roughly 80% are singletons. Sequencing input: PBMCs. These receptor sequences come from a man aged 25-45 years in good health and CMV-seropositive.

This clone was seen just once. V is TRBV19 and J is TRBJ1-1; D gene unclear. The CDR3 consists of 13 residues. Trimming left V 7 bases short and J 1 base short, with 10 bases between. Germline assignment: CDR1 LNHDA and CDR2 SQIVND (reference sequence). CDR3 sequence reads: CASNGQPNTEAFF. In DNA, the CDR3 is TGTGCCAGTAATGGGCAGCCGAACACTGAAGCTTTCTTT.

This sequence joins TRBV5-1 and TRBJ1-1; weak D call: TRBD1 (5 bases). This CDR3 spans 11 amino acids. Germline V gene sequence: CDR1 SGHRS, CDR2 YFSETQ. V was trimmed by 6 bases and J by 11 bases, leaving 14 bases between them. The CDR3 DNA follows: TGCGCCAGCAAAGGGGAGGTGGGTGCTTTCTTT. Protein: CASKGEVGAFF.

The genes are TRBV11-3 and TRBJ2-1, with 8 bases identical to TRBD2. The CDR3 has 15 amino acids. The trim removed 5 bases at V and 5 bases at J, leaving 8 bases unmatched. Germline assignment: CDR1 SGHNT and CDR2 YENEEA. DNA for the CDR3: TGTGCCAGCAGCCCTTTCGCGGGGGGCAACAATGAGCAGTTCTTC. Its translation: CASSPFAGGNNEQFF. Full variable domain (missing parts from reference TRBV11-3 and TRBJ2-1): EAGVVQSPRYKIIEKKQPVAFWCNPISGHNTLYWYLQNLGQGPELLIRYENEEAVDDSQLPKDRFSAERLKGVDSTLKIQPAELGDSAVYLCASSPFAGGNNEQFFGPGTRLTVL.

The chain couples TRBV11-1 to TRBJ2-3, with 9 nucleotides matching TRBD1. This CDR3 contains 17 residues. Germline-derived CDR1 and CDR2 are SGHAT and FQDESV (reference sequence). The J segment lost 0 bases and the V segment lost 3 bases, leaving 7 bases of the junction unmatched. CDR3 sequence: CASSFSGTGSSTDTQYF. CDR3 DNA: TGTGCCAGCAGCTTCTCCGGGACAGGGTCTAGCACAGATACGCAGTATTTT. The full variable domain, with the rest looked up from reference TRBV11-1 and TRBJ2-3, is EAEVAQSPRYKITEKSQAVAFWCDPISGHATLYWYRQILGQGPELLVQFQDESVVDDSQLPKDRFSAERLKGVDSTLKIQPAELGDSAMYLCASSFSGTGSSTDTQYFGPGTRLTVL.

The chain links TRBV19 to TRBJ1-6, with 7 bases fitting TRBD1. CDR1 and CDR2 (germline): LNHDA, SQIVND (reference sequence). The V gene end was trimmed by 1 base and the J gene end by 5 bases; junction bases not matched to a gene: 8. This CDR3 comprises 17 residues. CDR3 sequence reads: CASSIALRQGDNSPLHF. In nucleotides, the CDR3 is TGTGCCAGTAGTATAGCCCTCAGACAGGGAGATAATTCACCCCTCCACTTT.

The chain couples TRBV18 to TRBJ1-1, with a tentative D call TRBD1 (5 bases). Between the trimmed V and J ends, which lost 5 bases and 4 bases, there was a span of 23 bases. In germline, CDR1 is KGHSH, CDR2 LQKENI. The CDR3 covers 17 residues. This chain's CDR3 is CASSTDVYSVGGTEAFF. The CDR3 DNA reads as TGTGCCAGCTCAACGGACGTATACTCTGTCGGGGGCACTGAAGCTTTCTTT.

This clone turned up a few times. CDR3 bases: TGTGCCAGCAGTGAACCTGGGGTGAGGGATGAGCAGTACTTC. Amino acid sequence: CASSEPGVRDEQYF. V is TRBV6-1 and J is TRBJ2-7; D might be TRBD2 (5 bases). Per the germline V gene, CDR1 is MNHNS and CDR2 is SASEGT. The CDR3 loop spans 14 amino acids. Trimming stripped 2 bases from V and 7 bases from J, with 15 bases between.

This clone was detected once. The gene calls are TRBV5-1 and TRBJ1-2, with 10 bases aligning to TRBD1. Germline assignment: CDR1 SGHRS and CDR2 YFSETQ. The V and J ends lost 3 bases and 8 bases, in that order; junction bases with no gene match: 13. The CDR3 contains 16 residues. DNA for the CDR3: TGCGCCAGCAGCTCCGTGACAGGGGGCGCGGTGCGGGGCTACACCTTC. It specifies CASSSVTGGAVRGYTF.

Concerning this clone: A junction end diverges from the germline sequence, so it may reflect a read error. The J gene is TRBJ2-7, the V gene TRBV7-9; weak D call: TRBD1 (5 bases). Germline CDR1 reads SEHNR; CDR2 reads FQNEAQ (reference sequence). The CDR3 runs 13 residues. This chain's CDR3 is CSSSSDNSYEQYF. CDR3 DNA sequence: TGTTCCAGCAGCTCGGACAACTCCTACGAGCAGTACTTC.